Following are 24 T cell receptor beta chains from one sample sequenced in a study of read filtering for tumor transcriptome and immune sequencing. Molecular barcoded adaptors covering alpha/delta and beta/gamma chains were used on 400 ng RNA. Using its own MiXCR run on the reads, TCRdb lists one record per CDR3 protein. Here the sample spans 48,000 or so distinct CDR3 sequences, roughly 19% being singletons. The sequencing sample was made of a population of CD138-negative cells sorted from bone marrow. The receptors originated from a donor aged 40 or over with multiple myeloma.

This clonotype is a singleton in its sample. A junction boundary mismatches the germline segment, possibly from a read error. The chain employs TRBV24-1 and TRBJ1-5, with D uncertain. The CDR3 totals 15 residues. Germline CDR1 is KGHDR and CDR2 is SFDVKD. CDR3 in amino acids: CATSDRRRGNQPLHF. The CDR3 bases are TGTGCCACCAGTGATCGCCGTCGGGGTAATCAGCCCCTGCATTTT.

J is TRBJ1-2 and V is TRBV5-1, with 10 bases identical to TRBD1. In germline, CDR1 is SGHRS, CDR2 YFSETQ. The CDR3 runs 15 residues. Germline trimming cut 4 bases from V and 6 bases from J; bases unmatched to any gene: 9. The CDR3 DNA reads as TGCGCCAGCAGCCCCCCTAAGACAGGGGGCCATGGCTACACCTTC. It is translated as CASSPPKTGGHGYTF.

As concerns this clonotype: In this CDR3 the conserved last residue, phenylalanine or tryptophan, is missing, so a read error is likely. V gene TRBV20-1 combines with J gene TRBJ2-3, with 9 bases that match TRBD2. The CDR3 sequence is 14 residues long. From germline, CDR1 is DFQATT and CDR2 SNEGSKA (reference sequence). The CDR3: CSTMTSGSIDTQYY. The CDR3 DNA is TGCAGTACTATGACTAGCGGTAGCATAGATACGCAGTATTAT.

V is TRBV7-9 and J is TRBJ2-5, with D possibly matching TRBD1 (6 bases). The CDR3 spans 14 residues. Looked up from germline, CDR1 is SEHNR and CDR2 is FQNEAQ (reference sequence). The ends were cut back, 4 bases at V and 0 bases at J, with 9 bases in the middle. The DNA for the CDR3 is TGTGCCAGCAGCTCCCAGGGGTACCAAGAGACCCAGTACTTC. This codes for CASSSQGYQETQYF.

This clonotype was seen at least ten times. The rearrangement joins TRBV7-9 to TRBJ1-1, with 7 bases aligning to TRBD1. Germline lookup yields CDR1 SEHNR and CDR2 FQNEAQ (reference sequence). The CDR3 spans 18 residues. The V segment lost 2 bases and the J segment 0 bases; nucleotides outside the gene matches: 12. The CDR3 region has the DNA TGTGCCAGCAGCTTAAGACGGGACAGATATGGGGTGAACACTGAAGCTTTCTTT. Residues: CASSLRRDRYGVNTEAFF. The full variable domain, completed using reference TRBV7-9 and TRBJ1-1, is DTGVSQNPRHKITKRGQNVTFRCDPISEHNRLYWYRQTLGQGPEFLTYFQNEAQLEKSRLLSDRFSAERPKGSFSTLEIQRTEQGDSAMYLCASSLRRDRYGVNTEAFFGQGTRLTVV.

This clonotype was recorded only once. A much larger clone sits a single nucleotide away, making a read error possible. The chain links TRBV18 to TRBJ2-5; TRBD1 matches 9 bases. Germline V lookup: CDR1 KGHSH, CDR2 LQKENI. The CDR3 consists of 15 residues. CDR3 loop: CASSRDRVYQEIQYF. DNA of the CDR3: TGTGCCAGCTCGCGGGACAGGGTGTACCAAGAGATCCAGTACTTC.

Ten or more counts support this clonotype. The chain carries TRBV29-1 and TRBJ2-6, with TRBD2 identical over 7 bases. Germline V gene sequence: CDR1 SQVTM, CDR2 ANQGSEA. The CDR3 extends over 13 amino acids. The ends lost 6 bases at V and 2 bases at J; junction bases unmatched: 1. CDR3 region: CSVRGAGANVLTF. The CDR3 nucleotides read TGCAGCGTACGGGGGGCTGGGGCCAACGTCCTGACTTTC.

This clonotype was found many times. The chain joins TRBV25-1 to TRBJ1-2; D may be TRBD1 (5 bases). CDR3 length: 17 amino acids. V dropped 0 bases and J dropped 4 bases, with 18 bases sitting between them. From germline, CDR1 is MGHDK and CDR2 SYGVNS. The chain's CDR3 is CASSEYPAGEKGYGYTF. The CDR3 DNA follows: TGTGCCAGCAGTGAATACCCCGCGGGGGAAAAGGGCTATGGCTACACCTTC.

The gene calls are TRBV11-1 and TRBJ2-7; tentatively, D is TRBD2 (7 bases). The CDR3 contains 13 residues. Germline loops: CDR1 SGHAT, CDR2 FQDESV (reference sequence). V dropped 5 bases and J dropped 12 bases, with 20 bases sitting between them. In DNA form, the CDR3 reads TGTGCCAGCAGCCGCGGGGGCTCCTACGAGTCGTACTTC. Protein sequence: CASSRGGSYESYF.

This clonotype was seen only a few times. The CDR3 loop is CASSSGFGNEQFF. Written as DNA, the CDR3 is TGTGCCAGCAGCTCCGGATTCGGAAATGAGCAGTTCTTC. J is TRBJ2-1 and V is TRBV5-4; no definite D call. The V and J ends lost 3 bases and 7 bases respectively, with 11 bases between them. CDR3 length: 13 amino acids. Germline V CDR1 and CDR2: SGHNT, YYREEE (reference sequence). Full variable domain (rest looked up from reference TRBV5-4 and TRBJ2-1): ETGVTQSPTHLIKTRGQQVTLRCSSQSGHNTVSWYQQALGQGPQFIFQYYREEENGRGNFPPRFSGLQFPNYSSELNVNALELDDSALYLCASSSGFGNEQFFGPGTRLTVL.

There are many counts of this clonotype. The J gene is TRBJ1-1, the V gene TRBV28; D is possibly TRBD1 (5 bases). The germline V and J ends were trimmed by 3 bases and 0 bases, with 14 bases remaining between them. The germline V gene encodes CDR1 MDHEN and CDR2 SYDVKM. This CDR3 has 16 residues. CDR3 coding DNA: TGTGCCAGCAGTTTCGCTAACTCCAGGGTGAACACTGAAGCTTTCTTT. It codes for CASSFANSRVNTEAFF.

This clonotype occurred many times. The chain carries TRBV29-1 and TRBJ2-1; D remains ambiguous. The CDR3 covers 13 residues. Germline lookup yields CDR1 SQVTM and CDR2 ANQGSEA. The V end was cut by 3 bases, the J end by 2 bases, with 8 bases between. CDR3 bases: TGCAGCGTTGACGGGCGGACCTACAATGAGCAGTTCTTC. Its translation is CSVDGRTYNEQFF.

This clonotype has a count of ten or more. CDR3 sequence: CASSPIMPNTGELFF. In nucleotides, the CDR3 is TGTGCCAGCAGTCCTATTATGCCGAACACCGGGGAGCTGTTTTTT. The chain links TRBV12-3 or TRBV12-4 to TRBJ2-2; unclear D gene. The CDR3 runs 15 residues. The V end was cut by 5 bases, the J end by 0 bases, with 10 bases between.

In its sample, this clonotype was seen many times. The rearrangement links TRBV29-1 to TRBJ2-5, with 9 bases aligning to TRBD2. Per germline, CDR1 SQVTM and CDR2 ANQGSEA. Unmatched junction bases numbered 5, after V lost 6 bases and J lost 3 bases. The CDR3 is 13 amino acids. Here the CDR3 reads CSVPGGGEETQYF. As DNA, the CDR3 is TGCAGCGTCCCCGGCGGGGGGGAAGAGACCCAGTACTTC.

This clonotype was seen a few times. This chain uses TRBV20-1 with TRBJ1-5; no definite D call. Trimming pared 0 bases from V and 7 bases from J, leaving 10 bases between. The CDR3 sequence is 13 residues long. Germline V lookup: CDR1 DFQATT, CDR2 SNEGSKA (reference sequence). In DNA, the CDR3 is TGCAGTGCTAGAGATAGGAACAGCCAGCCCCAGCATTTT. Amino acids: CSARDRNSQPQHF.

Judged by abundance, this clonotype is medium-sized (0.01 to 0.1%). The chain joins TRBV7-8 to TRBJ2-1; 10 positions match TRBD2. Germline V lookup: CDR1 SGHVS, CDR2 FQNEAQ. With V trimmed by 4 bases and J by 6 bases, 12 bases remained unmatched. The CDR3 consists of 17 residues. The CDR3 DNA follows: TGTGCCAGCAGCTCCGACCAGAGCACTAGCGGGATCAATGAGCAGTTCTTC. Protein product: CASSSDQSTSGINEQFF.

The table lists this clonotype with many counts. The chain uses TRBV3-2 and TRBJ1-5. TRBV3-2 is an annotated pseudogene. The CDR3 length is 15 residues. The CDR3 DNA sequence: TGTGCCAGCAGCGAACACCGATATAGCAATCAGCCCCAGCATTTT. This encodes CASSEHRYSNQPQHF.

This clonotype was observed many times. For the CDR3, the DNA is TGTGCCAGCAGCCAAGTACTCCTAAACATTCAGTACTTC. It yields the protein CASSQVLLNIQYF. The chain combines TRBV3-1 with TRBJ2-4; D ambiguous. The CDR3 extends over 13 amino acids. In germline, CDR1 is LGHDT, CDR2 YNNKEL (reference sequence). Trimming cost V 1 base and J 6 bases, with 7 bases left between them.

This clonotype was seen at least ten times. V gene TRBV12-3 or TRBV12-4 combines with J gene TRBJ2-7; D is ambiguous. Trimming shortened V by 3 bases and J by 4 bases, and 7 bases separated the two germline ends. This CDR3 has 12 amino acids. The DNA of the CDR3 is TGTGCCAGCAGTTTCCGACGATACGAGCAGTACTTC. It translates to CASSFRRYEQYF.

In its sample, this clonotype was seen many times. V usage is TRBV28 and J usage is TRBJ2-2; D is possibly TRBD2 (5 bases). V lost 7 bases, J lost 2 bases, and 11 bases lay in between. The germline gives CDR1 MDHEN, CDR2 SYDVKM. The CDR3 covers 14 residues. The CDR3 DNA reads TGTGCCAGCACTAGGACGGGAAACACCGGGGAGCTGTTTTTT. It translates to CASTRTGNTGELFF.

This clonotype came up once. Germline is not matched at one junction end, which may reflect a read error. Written as DNA, the CDR3 is TGTGCCAGCACCCCTGGACAGGGGTACTCCGAGCAGTGCTTC. It translates to CASTPGQGYSEQCF. The chain combines TRBV12-3 or TRBV12-4 with TRBJ2-7, with 9 bases that match TRBD1. The CDR3 is made up of 14 amino acids.

This clonotype has at least ten counts. The V gene is TRBV7-9, the J gene TRBJ2-3, with unresolved D. V lost 5 bases, J lost 4 bases, and 10 bases lay in between. Germline CDR1 is SEHNR and CDR2 is FQNEAQ (reference sequence). CDR3 length equals 13 residues. This CDR3 is CASSPPSADTQYF. As DNA, the CDR3 is TGTGCCAGCAGCCCCCCCTCCGCAGATACGCAGTATTTT.

CDR3 in amino acids: CSATSGRGGNEQFF. CDR3 DNA sequence: TGCAGCGCGACTAGCGGGAGGGGAGGGAATGAGCAGTTCTTC. The chain joins TRBV29-1 to TRBJ2-1, with 14 nucleotides matching TRBD2. Germline CDR1 is SQVTM and CDR2 is ANQGSEA. With V trimmed by 7 bases and J by 7 bases, 6 bases remained unmatched. This CDR3 comprises 14 residues.

This clonotype was observed at least ten times. One junction end does not reproduce the germline sequence, and a read error may be involved. The V gene is TRBV29-1, the J gene TRBJ2-3; TRBD1 or TRBD2 may be the D gene (5 bases each). The germline V gene has CDR1 SQVTM and CDR2 ANQGSEA. CDR3 length: 15 amino acids. The CDR3 nucleotides read TGCGGCGTTCGTCGAGAACGGGACCTCACAGATACGCAGTATTTT. Its protein is CGVRRERDLTDTQYF.